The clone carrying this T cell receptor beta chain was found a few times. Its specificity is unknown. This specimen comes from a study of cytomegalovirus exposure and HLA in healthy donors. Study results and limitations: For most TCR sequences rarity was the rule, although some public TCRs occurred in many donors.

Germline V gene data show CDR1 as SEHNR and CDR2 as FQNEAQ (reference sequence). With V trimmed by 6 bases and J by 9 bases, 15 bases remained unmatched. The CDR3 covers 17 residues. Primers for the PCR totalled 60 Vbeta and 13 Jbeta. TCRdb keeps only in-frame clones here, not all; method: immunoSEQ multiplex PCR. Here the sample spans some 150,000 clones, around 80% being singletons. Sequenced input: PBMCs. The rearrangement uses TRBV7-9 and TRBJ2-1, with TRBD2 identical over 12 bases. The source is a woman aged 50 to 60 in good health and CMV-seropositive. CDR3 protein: CASRSPSGRALIGEQFF. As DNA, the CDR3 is TGTGCCAGCAGATCGCCTAGCGGGAGGGCCCTGATCGGTGAGCAGTTCTTC.